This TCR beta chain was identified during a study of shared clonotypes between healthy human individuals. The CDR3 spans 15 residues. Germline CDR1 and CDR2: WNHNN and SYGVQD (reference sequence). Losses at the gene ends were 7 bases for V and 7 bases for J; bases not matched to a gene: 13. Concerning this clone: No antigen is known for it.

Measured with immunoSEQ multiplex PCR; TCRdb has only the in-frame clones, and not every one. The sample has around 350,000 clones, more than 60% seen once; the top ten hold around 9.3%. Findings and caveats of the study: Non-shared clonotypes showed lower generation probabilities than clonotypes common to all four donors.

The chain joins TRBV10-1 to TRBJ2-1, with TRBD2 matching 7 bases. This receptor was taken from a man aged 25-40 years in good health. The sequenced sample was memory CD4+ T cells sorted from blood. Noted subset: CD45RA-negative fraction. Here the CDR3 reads CASNPGGAGRNEQFF. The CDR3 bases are TGCGCCAGCAACCCCGGGGGAGCGGGAAGAAATGAGCAGTTCTTC.